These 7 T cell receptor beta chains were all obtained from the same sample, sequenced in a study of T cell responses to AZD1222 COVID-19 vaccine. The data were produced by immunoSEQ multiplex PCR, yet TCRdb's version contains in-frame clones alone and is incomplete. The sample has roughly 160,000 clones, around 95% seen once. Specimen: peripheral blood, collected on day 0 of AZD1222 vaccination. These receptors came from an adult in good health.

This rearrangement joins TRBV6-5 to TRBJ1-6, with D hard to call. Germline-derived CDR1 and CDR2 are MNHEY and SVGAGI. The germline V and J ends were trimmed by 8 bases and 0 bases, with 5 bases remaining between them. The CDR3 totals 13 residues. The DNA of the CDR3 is TGTGCCAGCGCTCCCTCCTATAATTCACCCCTCCACTTT. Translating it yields CASAPSYNSPLHF.

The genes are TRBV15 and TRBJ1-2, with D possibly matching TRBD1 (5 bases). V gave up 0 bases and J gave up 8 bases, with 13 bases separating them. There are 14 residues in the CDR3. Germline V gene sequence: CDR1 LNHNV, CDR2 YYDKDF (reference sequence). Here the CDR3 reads CATSRDRGGEGYTF. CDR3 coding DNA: TGTGCCACCAGCAGAGATAGGGGCGGAGAAGGCTACACCTTC.

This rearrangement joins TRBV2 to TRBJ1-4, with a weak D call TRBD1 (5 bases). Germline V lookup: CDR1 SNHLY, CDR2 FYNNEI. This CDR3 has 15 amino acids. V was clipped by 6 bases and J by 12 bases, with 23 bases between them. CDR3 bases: TGTGCCAGCAGGACCACCTGGGGGAGGATGGGTGAACTGTTTTTT. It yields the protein CASRTTWGRMGELFF.

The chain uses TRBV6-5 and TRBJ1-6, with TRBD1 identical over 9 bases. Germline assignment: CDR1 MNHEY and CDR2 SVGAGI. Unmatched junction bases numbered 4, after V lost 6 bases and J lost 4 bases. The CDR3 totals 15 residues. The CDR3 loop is CASRDRGGYNSPLHF. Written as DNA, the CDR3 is TGTGCCAGCAGGGACAGGGGAGGATATAATTCACCCCTCCACTTT.

CDR3 amino acids: CSARTTLDEQYF. The CDR3 DNA reads TGCAGCGCCCGGACTACTTTAGACGAGCAGTACTTC. The chain has TRBV29-1 and TRBJ2-7; D may be TRBD2 (6 bases). CDR1 SQVTM and CDR2 ANQGSEA come from the germline V gene. This CDR3 is built from 12 residues. V dropped 7 bases and J dropped 5 bases, with 15 bases sitting between them.

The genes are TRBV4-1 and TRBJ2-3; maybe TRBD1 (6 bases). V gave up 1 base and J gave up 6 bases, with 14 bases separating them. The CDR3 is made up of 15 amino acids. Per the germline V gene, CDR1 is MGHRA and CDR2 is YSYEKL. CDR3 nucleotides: TGCGCCAGCAGCCAAGGTATAGGGGGAAGTGATACGCAGTATTTT. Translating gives CASSQGIGGSDTQYF.

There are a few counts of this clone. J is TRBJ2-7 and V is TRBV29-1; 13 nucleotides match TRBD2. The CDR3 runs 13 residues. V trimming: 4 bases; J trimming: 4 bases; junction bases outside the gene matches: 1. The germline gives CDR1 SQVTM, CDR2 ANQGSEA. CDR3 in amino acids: CSVGTSGSYEQYF. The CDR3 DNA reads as TGCAGCGTTGGGACTAGCGGGAGTTACGAGCAGTACTTC.